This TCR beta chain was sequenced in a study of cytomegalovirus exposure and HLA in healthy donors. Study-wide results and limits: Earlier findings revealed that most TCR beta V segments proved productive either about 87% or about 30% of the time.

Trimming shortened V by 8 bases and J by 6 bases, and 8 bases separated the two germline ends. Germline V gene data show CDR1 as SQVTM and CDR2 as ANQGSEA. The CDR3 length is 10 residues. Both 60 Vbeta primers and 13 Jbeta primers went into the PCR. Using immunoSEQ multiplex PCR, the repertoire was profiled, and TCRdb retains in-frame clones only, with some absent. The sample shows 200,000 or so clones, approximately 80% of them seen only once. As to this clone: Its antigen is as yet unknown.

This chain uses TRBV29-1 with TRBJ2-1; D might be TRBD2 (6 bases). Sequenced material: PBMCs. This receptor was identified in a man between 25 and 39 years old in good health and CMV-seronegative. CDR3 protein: CSSGGNEQFF. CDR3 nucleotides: TGCAGCTCCGGGGGCAATGAGCAGTTCTTC.